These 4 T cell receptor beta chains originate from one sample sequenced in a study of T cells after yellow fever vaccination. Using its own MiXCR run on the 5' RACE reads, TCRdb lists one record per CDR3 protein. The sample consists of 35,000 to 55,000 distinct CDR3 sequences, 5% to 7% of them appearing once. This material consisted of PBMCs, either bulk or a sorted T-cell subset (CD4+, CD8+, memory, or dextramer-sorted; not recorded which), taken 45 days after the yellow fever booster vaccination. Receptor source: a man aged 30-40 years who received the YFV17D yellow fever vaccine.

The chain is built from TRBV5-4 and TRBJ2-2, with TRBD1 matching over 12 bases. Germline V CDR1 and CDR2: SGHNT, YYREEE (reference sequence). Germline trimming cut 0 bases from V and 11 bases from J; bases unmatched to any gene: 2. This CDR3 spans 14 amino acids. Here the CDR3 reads CASSLEGTGGELFF. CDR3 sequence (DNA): TGTGCCAGCAGCTTGGAGGGGACAGGGGGCGAGCTGTTTTTT.

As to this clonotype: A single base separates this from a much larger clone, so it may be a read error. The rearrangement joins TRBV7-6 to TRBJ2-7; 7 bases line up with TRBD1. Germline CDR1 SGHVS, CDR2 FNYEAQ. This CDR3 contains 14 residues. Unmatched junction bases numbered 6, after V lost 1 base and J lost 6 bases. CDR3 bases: TGTGCCAGCAGCTTAGACGACAGGGCCTGCGAGCAGTACTTC. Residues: CASSLDDRACEQYF.

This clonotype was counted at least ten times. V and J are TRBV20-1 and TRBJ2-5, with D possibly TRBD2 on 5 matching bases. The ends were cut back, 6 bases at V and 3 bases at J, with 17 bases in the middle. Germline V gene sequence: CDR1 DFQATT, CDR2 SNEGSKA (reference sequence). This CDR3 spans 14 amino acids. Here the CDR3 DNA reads TGCAGTGCCCTAAAGAGGCGGGTAAAAGAGACCCAGTACTTC. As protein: CSALKRRVKETQYF.

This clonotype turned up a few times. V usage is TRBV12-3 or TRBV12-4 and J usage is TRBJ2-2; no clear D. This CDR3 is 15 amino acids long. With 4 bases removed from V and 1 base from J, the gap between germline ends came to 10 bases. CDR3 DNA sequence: TGTGCCAGCAGTTCCCCCCAGCGGAACACCGGGGAGCTGTTTTTT. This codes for CASSSPQRNTGELFF.